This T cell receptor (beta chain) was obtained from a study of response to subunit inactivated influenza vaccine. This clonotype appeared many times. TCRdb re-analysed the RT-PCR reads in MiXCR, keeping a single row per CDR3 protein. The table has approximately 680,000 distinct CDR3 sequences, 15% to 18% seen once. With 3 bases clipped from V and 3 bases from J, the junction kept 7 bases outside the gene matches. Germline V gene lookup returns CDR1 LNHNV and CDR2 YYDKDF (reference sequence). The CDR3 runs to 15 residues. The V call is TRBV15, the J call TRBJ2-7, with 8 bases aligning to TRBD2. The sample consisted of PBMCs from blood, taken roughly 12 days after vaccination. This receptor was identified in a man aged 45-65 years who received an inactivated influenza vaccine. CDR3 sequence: CATSRVTAGGYEQYF. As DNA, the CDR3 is TGTGCCACCAGCAGGGTTACTGCGGGGGGCTACGAGCAGTACTTC.